One and the same sample provided the 9 T cell receptor beta chains below, sequenced in a study of blood T cell repertoires in COVID-19. Produced via immunoSEQ multiplex PCR; TCRdb's table is partial and in-frame only. The sample shows about 160,000 clones, more than 60% of them seen only once. The sequenced sample was peripheral blood. Source of these receptors: a man aged 55 to 70 with acute or convalescent COVID-19.

V gene TRBV6-2 or TRBV6-3 combines with J gene TRBJ2-7; TRBD2 matches 7 bases. The J segment lost 2 bases and the V segment lost 0 bases, leaving 7 bases of the junction unmatched. The CDR3 totals 16 residues. Germline lookup yields CDR1 MNHEY and CDR2 SVGEGT. Here the CDR3 DNA reads TGTGCCAGCAGTTACTCGTCTAGCGGAACCGCCTACGAGCAGTACTTC. Its protein is CASSYSSSGTAYEQYF.

This clone has a handful of counts. Additional DNA sequences in this sample encode the identical CDR3. The rearrangement uses TRBV7-3 and TRBJ2-3; 7 positions match TRBD2. The V gene end was trimmed by 5 bases and the J gene end by 2 bases; junction bases not matched to a gene: 7. This CDR3 has 15 amino acids. Germline V lookup: CDR1 SGHTA, CDR2 FQGTGA. The CDR3 spells CASSPSGADTDTQYF. The CDR3 DNA reads as TGTGCCAGCAGCCCCAGCGGGGCTGACACAGATACGCAGTATTTT. Full variable domain (remainder filled in from reference TRBV7-3 and TRBJ2-3): GAGVSQTPSNKVTEKGKYVELRCDPISGHTALYWYRQSLGQGPEFLIYFQGTGAADDSGLPNDRFFAVRPEGSVSTLKIQRTERGDSAVYLCASSPSGADTDTQYFGPGTRLTVL.

This chain uses TRBV25-1 with TRBJ2-5; 8 bases line up with TRBD1. The CDR3 is 13 amino acids. Germline CDR1 reads MGHDK; CDR2 reads SYGVNS. The V segment lost 3 bases and the J segment 5 bases; nucleotides outside the gene matches: 2. For the CDR3, the DNA is TGTGCCAGCAGTGAGACAGGGGTTGAGACCCAGTACTTC. Translating it yields CASSETGVETQYF.

This clone was detected only a few times. The V gene is TRBV24-1, the J gene TRBJ1-5; 9 positions agree with TRBD1. The CDR3 extends over 15 amino acids. Germline-derived CDR1 and CDR2 are KGHDR and SFDVKD. With 3 bases clipped from V and 9 bases from J, the junction kept 8 bases outside the gene matches. The CDR3 region has the DNA TGTGCCACCAGTGATCGGGACAGGGAGGGAGGGCCCCAGCATTTT. Encoded protein: CATSDRDREGGPQHF.

This clone showed up just once. This chain links TRBV3-1 (or the pseudogene TRBV3-2) with TRBJ2-7; TRBD2 matches at 13 bases. CDR3 length equals 15 residues. The germline gives CDR1 LGHDT, CDR2 YNNKEL (reference sequence). J lost 2 bases, V lost 2 bases, and 0 bases had no gene match. The CDR3 bases are TGTGCCAGCAGCCAAACTAGCGGGGGGGCCTACGAGCAGTACTTC. Its protein is CASSQTSGGAYEQYF.

DNA of the CDR3: TGTGCCAGCTCACCGGCCATGAACACTGAAGCTTTCTTT. Translating gives CASSPAMNTEAFF. The chain couples TRBV18 to TRBJ1-1; the D is unclear. The CDR3 sequence is 13 residues long. Trimming shortened V by 3 bases and J by 0 bases, and 5 bases separated the two germline ends. Germline CDR1 reads KGHSH; CDR2 reads LQKENI.

The rearrangement links TRBV18 to TRBJ1-2; TRBD1 is a possible D gene (5 bases). Germline-derived CDR1 and CDR2 are KGHSH and LQKENI. The length of the CDR3 is 16 residues. Deletions cut 6 bases from V and 4 bases from J, with 21 bases between. The CDR3 region has the DNA TGTGCCAGCTCCCAAGTCGGAGAGGGGAGGGGCTATGGCTACACCTTC. Translating gives CASSQVGEGRGYGYTF.

V is TRBV27 and J is TRBJ1-2; 8 bases match TRBD1. The junction had 6 bases not matched to a gene; V was cut back by 4 bases and J by 8 bases. Germline V gene lookup returns CDR1 MNHEY and CDR2 SMNVEV (reference sequence). The CDR3 is 13 amino acids. The CDR3 protein is CASSSQGAGGYTF. CDR3 bases: TGTGCCAGCAGTTCTCAGGGGGCGGGAGGCTACACCTTC.

The V call is TRBV4-3, the J call TRBJ2-7; 7 nucleotides match TRBD2. CDR3 length: 14 amino acids. The V segment lost 1 base and the J segment 3 bases; nucleotides outside the gene matches: 3. Per the germline V gene, CDR1 is LGHNA and CDR2 is YSLEER. The CDR3 DNA reads TGCGCCAGCAGCCAAGGGCGGGGGTACTACGAGCAGTACTTC. It specifies CASSQGRGYYEQYF.